These 3 T cell receptor beta chains originate from one sample sequenced in a study of tumor-infiltrating lymphocytes in oesophageal squamous cell carcinoma. TCRdb redid the calling of the PCR reads with MiXCR, one entry per CDR3 protein. The sample shows more than 9,000 distinct CDR3 sequences, roughly half of them seen only once. Input material: esophageal tumor tissue. All receptors derive from a male donor with esophageal squamous cell carcinoma.

The J gene is TRBJ1-1, the V gene TRBV24-1; 9 bases agree with TRBD1. Trimming removed 4 bases from V and 10 bases from J; junction bases left unmatched: 3. The germline CDR1 and CDR2 sequences are KGHDR and SFDVKD. The CDR3 is 12 residues long. This CDR3 reads CATSEETGGAFF. CDR3 coding DNA: TGTGCCACCAGTGAAGAGACAGGGGGAGCTTTCTTT.

On this clonotype: One junction end does not reproduce the germline sequence, and a read error may be involved. The genes are TRBV4-3 and TRBJ1-1; D is ambiguous. Germline V gives CDR1 LGHNA, CDR2 YSLEER. The CDR3 extends over 15 amino acids. The CDR3 reads CASSQDPAVNTQAFF. CDR3 in DNA: TGCGCCAGCAGCCAAGATCCGGCAGTGAACACTCAAGCTTTCTTT.

CDR3 coding DNA: TGTGCCAGCAGTATCAACAATGAGCAGTTCTTC. The encoded protein is CASSINNEQFF. V usage is TRBV6-6 and J usage is TRBJ2-1; D gene uncertain. The CDR3 loop spans 11 amino acids. Germline V gene data show CDR1 as MNHNY and CDR2 as SVGAGI (reference sequence). V lost 5 bases, J lost 5 bases, and 4 bases lay in between.